This T cell receptor beta chain was sequenced in a study of cytomegalovirus exposure and HLA in healthy donors. In the PCR, 60 Vbeta and 13 Jbeta primers were used. The table came from immunoSEQ multiplex PCR; TCRdb's copy has only in-frame clones and leaves some out. This table has roughly 190,000 clones, around 84% appearing once. The CDR3 length is 13 residues. Germline V gene data show CDR1 as SQVTM and CDR2 as ANQGSEA. V was clipped by 3 bases and J by 8 bases, with 16 bases between them. The chain couples TRBV29-1 to TRBJ1-2; D possibly corresponds to TRBD1 (5 bases). Sequencing was carried out using PBMCs. The receptor's source is a young woman in good health and CMV-seronegative. DNA of the CDR3: TGCAGCGTTGACCCCGGGACTTCCGACGGCTACACCTTC. Encoded protein: CSVDPGTSDGYTF. The variable domain in full, with the rest retrieved from reference TRBV29-1 and TRBJ1-2, is SAVISQKPSRDICQRGTSLTIQCQVDSQVTMMFWYRQQPGQSLTLIATANQGSEATYESGFVIDKFPISRPNLTFSTLTVSNMSPEDSSIYLCSVDPGTSDGYTFGSGTRLTVV.